This T cell receptor (beta chain) was sequenced for a study of shared clonotypes between healthy human individuals. Donors were healthy HIV-negative adults without recently reported acute infections or vaccinations. Sequencing was performed with immunoSEQ multiplex PCR; in TCRdb, only in-frame clones are kept and a portion is missing. The sample lists over a million clones, approximately 72% occurring once. Germline CDR1 is ENHRY and CDR2 is SYGVKD. This CDR3 has 17 amino acids. V lost 7 bases to trimming and J lost 1 base; unmatched junction nucleotides: 7. Note on this clone: Its target is not known.

Study-wide findings and caveats: Naive subsets generally had larger estimated richness than memory subsets. Sorted-subset samples were not fully sequenced, rarefaction indicated.

The sequenced sample consisted of memory CD4+ T cells sorted from blood. Subset denoted: CD45RA-negative fraction. The chain has TRBV10-3 and TRBJ2-3; 14 bases align to TRBD2. The origin of this receptor is a young man in good health. This CDR3 reads CAIKKGTSGGGTDTQYF. The CDR3 DNA follows: TGTGCCATCAAAAAAGGGACTAGCGGGGGAGGCACAGATACGCAGTATTTT.